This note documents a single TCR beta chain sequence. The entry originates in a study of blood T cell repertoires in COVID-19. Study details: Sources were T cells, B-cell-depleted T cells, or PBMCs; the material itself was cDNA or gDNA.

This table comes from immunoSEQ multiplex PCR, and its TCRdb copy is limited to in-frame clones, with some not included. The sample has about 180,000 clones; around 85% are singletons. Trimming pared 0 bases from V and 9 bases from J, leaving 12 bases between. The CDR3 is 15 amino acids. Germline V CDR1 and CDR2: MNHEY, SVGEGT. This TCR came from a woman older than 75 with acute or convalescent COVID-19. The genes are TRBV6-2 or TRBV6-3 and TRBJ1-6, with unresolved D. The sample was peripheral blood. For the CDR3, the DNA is TGTGCCAGCAGTTACTCGTCCAGGTTTGGTTCACCCCTCCACTTT. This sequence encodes CASSYSSRFGSPLHF.